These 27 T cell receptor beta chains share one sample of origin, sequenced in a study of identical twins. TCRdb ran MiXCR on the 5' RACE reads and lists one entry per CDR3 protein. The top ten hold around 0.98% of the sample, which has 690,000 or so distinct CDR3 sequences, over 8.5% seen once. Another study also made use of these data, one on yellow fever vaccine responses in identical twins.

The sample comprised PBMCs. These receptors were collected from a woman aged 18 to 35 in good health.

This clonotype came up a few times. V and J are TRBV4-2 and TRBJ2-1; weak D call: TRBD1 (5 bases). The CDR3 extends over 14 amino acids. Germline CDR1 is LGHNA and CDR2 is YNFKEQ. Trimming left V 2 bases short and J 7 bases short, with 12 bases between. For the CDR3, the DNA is TGTGCCAGCAGCCAACCTAGGGGCAGAAATGAGCAGTTCTTC. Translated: CASSQPRGRNEQFF.

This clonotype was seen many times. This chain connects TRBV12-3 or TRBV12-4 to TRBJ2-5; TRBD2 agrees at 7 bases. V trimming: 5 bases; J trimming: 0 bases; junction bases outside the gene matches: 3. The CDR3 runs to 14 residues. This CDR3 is CASSLLADQETQYF. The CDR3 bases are TGTGCCAGCAGTCTTCTAGCGGACCAAGAGACCCAGTACTTC.

Here the CDR3 reads CASSSGAYNEQFF. CDR3 DNA: TGTGCCAGCTCATCCGGGGCCTACAATGAGCAGTTCTTC. This sequence joins TRBV18 and TRBJ2-1, with D maybe TRBD2 (5 bases). There are 13 residues in the CDR3. V gave up 5 bases and J gave up 2 bases, with 7 bases separating them. The germline CDR1 and CDR2 sequences are KGHSH and LQKENI. The complete variable domain, with remaining parts taken from reference TRBV18 and TRBJ2-1, reads NAGVMQNPRHLVRRRGQEARLRCSPMKGHSHVYWYRQLPEEGLKFMVYLQKENIIDESGMPKERFSAEFPKEGPSILRIQQVVRGDSAAYFCASSSGAYNEQFFGPGTRLTVL.

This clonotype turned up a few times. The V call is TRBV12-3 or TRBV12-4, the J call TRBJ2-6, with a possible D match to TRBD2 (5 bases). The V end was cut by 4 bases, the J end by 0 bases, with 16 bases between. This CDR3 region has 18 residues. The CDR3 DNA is TGTGCCAGCAGTTCCGTGACGGGATCAAGCTCTGGGGCCAACGTCCTGACTTTC. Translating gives CASSSVTGSSSGANVLTF.

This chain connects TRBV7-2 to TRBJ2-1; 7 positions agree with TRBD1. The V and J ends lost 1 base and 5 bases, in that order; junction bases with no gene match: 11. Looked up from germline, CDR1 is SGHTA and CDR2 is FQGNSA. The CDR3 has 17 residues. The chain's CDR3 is CASSLVRGTEDHNEQFF. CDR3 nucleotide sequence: TGTGCCAGCAGCTTAGTGAGGGGGACAGAGGACCACAATGAGCAGTTCTTC.

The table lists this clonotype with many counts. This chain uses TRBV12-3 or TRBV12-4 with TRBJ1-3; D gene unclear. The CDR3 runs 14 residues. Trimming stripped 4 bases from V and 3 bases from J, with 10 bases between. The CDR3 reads CASSWVTDGNTIYF. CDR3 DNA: TGTGCCAGCAGTTGGGTAACGGATGGAAACACCATATATTTT.

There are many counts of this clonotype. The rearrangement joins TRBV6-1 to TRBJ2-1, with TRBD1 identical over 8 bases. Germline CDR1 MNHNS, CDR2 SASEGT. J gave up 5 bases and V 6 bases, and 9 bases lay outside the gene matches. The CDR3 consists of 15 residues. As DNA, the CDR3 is TGTGCCAGCAGAGCGGACAGGGTTTATCACAATGAGCAGTTCTTC. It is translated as CASRADRVYHNEQFF.

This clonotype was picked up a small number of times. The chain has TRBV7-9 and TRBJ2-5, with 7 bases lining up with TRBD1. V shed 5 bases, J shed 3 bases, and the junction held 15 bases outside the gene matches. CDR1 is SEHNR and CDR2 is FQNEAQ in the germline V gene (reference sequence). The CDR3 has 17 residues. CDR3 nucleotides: TGTGCCAGCAGCCCCCCGCCCCGGGACAGTACCAAAGAGACCCAGTACTTC. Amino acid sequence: CASSPPPRDSTKETQYF.

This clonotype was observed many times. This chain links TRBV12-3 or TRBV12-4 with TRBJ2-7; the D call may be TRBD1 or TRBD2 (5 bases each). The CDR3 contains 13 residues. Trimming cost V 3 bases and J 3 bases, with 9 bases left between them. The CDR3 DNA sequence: TGTGCCAGCAGTTTGGGGACGTTCTACGAGCAGTACTTC. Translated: CASSLGTFYEQYF.

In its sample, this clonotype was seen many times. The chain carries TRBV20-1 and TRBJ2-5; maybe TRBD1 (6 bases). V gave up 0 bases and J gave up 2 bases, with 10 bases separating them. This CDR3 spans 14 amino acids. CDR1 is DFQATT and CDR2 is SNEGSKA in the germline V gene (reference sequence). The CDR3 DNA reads TGCAGTGCTAGAGATCGTAGGGGGCAAGAGACCCAGTACTTC. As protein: CSARDRRGQETQYF.

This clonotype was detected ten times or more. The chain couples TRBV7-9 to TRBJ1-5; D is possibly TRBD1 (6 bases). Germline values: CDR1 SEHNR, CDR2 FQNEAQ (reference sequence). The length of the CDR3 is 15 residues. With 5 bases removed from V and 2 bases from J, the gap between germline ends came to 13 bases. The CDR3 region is CASSDPGAGNQPQHF. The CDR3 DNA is TGTGCCAGCAGCGACCCAGGGGCAGGCAATCAGCCCCAGCATTTT. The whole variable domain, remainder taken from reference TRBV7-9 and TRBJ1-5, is DTGVSQNPRHKITKRGQNVTFRCDPISEHNRLYWYRQTLGQGPEFLTYFQNEAQLEKSRLLSDRFSAERPKGSFSTLEIQRTEQGDSAMYLCASSDPGAGNQPQHFGDGTRLSIL.

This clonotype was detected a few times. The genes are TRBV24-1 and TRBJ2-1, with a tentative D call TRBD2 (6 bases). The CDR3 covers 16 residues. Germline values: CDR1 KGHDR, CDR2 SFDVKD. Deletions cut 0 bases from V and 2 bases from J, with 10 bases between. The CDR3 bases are TGTGCCACCAGTGATTTGCCTGGACTACCCTACAATGAGCAGTTCTTC. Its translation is CATSDLPGLPYNEQFF.

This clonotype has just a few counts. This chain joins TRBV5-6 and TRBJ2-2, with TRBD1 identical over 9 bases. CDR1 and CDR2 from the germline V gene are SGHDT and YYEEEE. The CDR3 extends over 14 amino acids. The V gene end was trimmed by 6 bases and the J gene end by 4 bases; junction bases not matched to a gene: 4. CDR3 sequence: CASIGQGRTGELFF. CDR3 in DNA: TGTGCCAGCATCGGACAGGGGCGCACCGGGGAGCTGTTTTTT.

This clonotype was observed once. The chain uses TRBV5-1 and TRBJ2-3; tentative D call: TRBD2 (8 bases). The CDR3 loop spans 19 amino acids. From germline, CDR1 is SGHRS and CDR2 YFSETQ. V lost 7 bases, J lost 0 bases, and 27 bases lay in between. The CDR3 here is CASFGPGQVSGTSTDTQYF. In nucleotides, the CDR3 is TGCGCCAGCTTCGGCCCCGGACAGGTTAGCGGGACCAGCACAGATACGCAGTATTTT.

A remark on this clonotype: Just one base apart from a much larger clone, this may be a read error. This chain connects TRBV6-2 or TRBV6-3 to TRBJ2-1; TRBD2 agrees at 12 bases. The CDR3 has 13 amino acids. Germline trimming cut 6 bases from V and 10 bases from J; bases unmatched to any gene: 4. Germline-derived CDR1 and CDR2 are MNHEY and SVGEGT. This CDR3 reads CASSFGLAGEQFF. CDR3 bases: TGTGCCAGCAGCTTCGGACTAGCGGGGGAGCAGTTCTTC.

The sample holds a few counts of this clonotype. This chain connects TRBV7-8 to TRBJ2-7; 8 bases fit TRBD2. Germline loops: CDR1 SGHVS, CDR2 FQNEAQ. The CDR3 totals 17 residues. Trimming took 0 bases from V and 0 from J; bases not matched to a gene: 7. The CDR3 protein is CASSLATLSGSSYEQYF. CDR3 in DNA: TGTGCCAGCAGCTTAGCCACCCTCAGCGGGAGCTCCTACGAGCAGTACTTC.

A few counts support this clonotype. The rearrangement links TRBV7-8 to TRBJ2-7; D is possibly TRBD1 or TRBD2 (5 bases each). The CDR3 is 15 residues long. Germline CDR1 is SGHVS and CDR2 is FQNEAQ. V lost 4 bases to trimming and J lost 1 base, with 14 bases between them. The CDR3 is CASSWDGKESYEQYF. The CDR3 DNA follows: TGTGCCAGCAGCTGGGACGGTAAGGAGTCCTACGAGCAGTACTTC.

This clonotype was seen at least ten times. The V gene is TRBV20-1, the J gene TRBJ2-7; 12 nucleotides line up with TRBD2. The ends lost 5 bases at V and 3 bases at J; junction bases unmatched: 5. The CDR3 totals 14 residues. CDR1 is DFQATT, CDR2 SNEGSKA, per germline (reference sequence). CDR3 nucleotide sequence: TGCAGTGCTTCTAGCGGGAGGGGGGGCTACGAGCAGTACTTC. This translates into CSASSGRGGYEQYF.

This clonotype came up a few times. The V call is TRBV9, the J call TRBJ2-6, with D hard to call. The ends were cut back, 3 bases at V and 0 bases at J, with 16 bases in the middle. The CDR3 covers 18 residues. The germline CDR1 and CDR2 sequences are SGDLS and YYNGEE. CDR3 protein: CASSASVGLGSGANVLTF. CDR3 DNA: TGTGCCAGCAGCGCCTCAGTAGGCTTGGGCTCTGGGGCCAACGTCCTGACTTTC. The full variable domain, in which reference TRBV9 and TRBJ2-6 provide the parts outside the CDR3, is DSGVTQTPKHLITATGQRVTLRCSPRSGDLSVYWYQQSLDQGLQFLIQYYNGEERAKGNILERFSAQQFPDLHSELNLSSLELGDSALYFCASSASVGLGSGANVLTFGAGSRLTVL.

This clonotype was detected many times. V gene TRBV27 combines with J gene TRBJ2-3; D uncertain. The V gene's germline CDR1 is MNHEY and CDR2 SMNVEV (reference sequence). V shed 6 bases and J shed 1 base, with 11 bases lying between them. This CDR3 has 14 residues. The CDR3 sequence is CASRRTQRTDTQYF. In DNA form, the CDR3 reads TGTGCCAGCAGACGTACCCAACGCACAGATACGCAGTATTTT.

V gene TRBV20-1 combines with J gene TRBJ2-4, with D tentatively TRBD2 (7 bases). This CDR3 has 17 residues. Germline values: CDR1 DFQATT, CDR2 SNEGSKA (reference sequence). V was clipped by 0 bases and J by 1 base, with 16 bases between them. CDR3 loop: CSARDPGGPWAKNIQYF. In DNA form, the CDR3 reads TGCAGTGCTAGAGATCCGGGGGGCCCGTGGGCCAAAAACATTCAGTACTTC.

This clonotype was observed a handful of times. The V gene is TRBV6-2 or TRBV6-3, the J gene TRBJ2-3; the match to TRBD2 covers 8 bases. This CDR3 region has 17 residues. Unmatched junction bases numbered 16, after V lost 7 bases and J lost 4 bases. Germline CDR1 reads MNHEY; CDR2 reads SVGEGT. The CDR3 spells CASTPVPGLGISDTQYF. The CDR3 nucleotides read TGTGCCAGCACCCCCGTACCGGGACTAGGTATCTCAGATACGCAGTATTTT.

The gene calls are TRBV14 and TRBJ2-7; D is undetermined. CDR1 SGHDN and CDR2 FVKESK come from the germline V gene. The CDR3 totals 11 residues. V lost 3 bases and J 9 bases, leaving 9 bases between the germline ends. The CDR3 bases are TGTGCCAGCAGCCATGGTCGTGGGCAGTACTTC. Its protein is CASSHGRGQYF.

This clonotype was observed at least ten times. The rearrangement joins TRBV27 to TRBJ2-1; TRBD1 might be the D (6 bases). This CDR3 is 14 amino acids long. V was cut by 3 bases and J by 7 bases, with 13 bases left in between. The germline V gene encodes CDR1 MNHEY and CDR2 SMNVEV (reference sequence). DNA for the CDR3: TGTGCCAGCAGTTTTGTCCAGGGGCTAAATGAGCAGTTCTTC. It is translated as CASSFVQGLNEQFF.

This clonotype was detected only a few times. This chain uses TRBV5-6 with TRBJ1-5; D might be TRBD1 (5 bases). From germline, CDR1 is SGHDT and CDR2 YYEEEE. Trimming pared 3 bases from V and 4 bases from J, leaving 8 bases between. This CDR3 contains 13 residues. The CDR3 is CASSSSGNQPQHF. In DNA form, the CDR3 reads TGTGCCAGCAGCTCCTCAGGGAATCAGCCCCAGCATTTT.

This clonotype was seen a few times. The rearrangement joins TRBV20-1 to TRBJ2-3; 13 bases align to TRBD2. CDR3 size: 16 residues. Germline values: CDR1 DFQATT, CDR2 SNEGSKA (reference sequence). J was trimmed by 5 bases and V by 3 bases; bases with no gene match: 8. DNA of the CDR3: TGCAGTGCTAGCCAAGGACTAGCGGGAGTCGGAGATACGCAGTATTTT. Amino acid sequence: CSASQGLAGVGDTQYF.

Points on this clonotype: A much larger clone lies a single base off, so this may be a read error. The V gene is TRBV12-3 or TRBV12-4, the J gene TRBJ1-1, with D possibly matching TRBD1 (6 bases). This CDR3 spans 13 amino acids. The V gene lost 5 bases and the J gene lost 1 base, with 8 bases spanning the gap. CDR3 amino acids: CASSKGQNTEAFF. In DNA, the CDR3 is TGTGCCAGCAGTAAGGGACAGAACACTGAAGCTTTCTTT.